Listed here are 32 T cell receptor beta chains from one sample, sequenced in a study of Ad26.COV2.S vaccination and SARS-CoV-2 variants. Treatment of the sample: about 20 received Ad26.COV2.S at low or high dose, single or two shots; a few received placebo; per-sample allocation not given. The study sampled participants on day 63 after the first vaccine or placebo injection. Profiling relied on immunoSEQ multiplex PCR, and the TCRdb table lists in-frame clones only, not all of them. The sample consists of around 450,000 clones, roughly 89% of them appearing once. This sample comprised peripheral blood, obtained in a trial of Ad26.COV2.S vaccine versus placebo. All receptors derive from a person aged 18-60 years who received the Ad26.COV2.S COVID-19 vaccine or a placebo.

J is TRBJ1-3 and V is TRBV5-6; no reliable D call. Trimming cost V 0 bases and J 0 bases, with 13 bases left between them. Germline V gives CDR1 SGHDT, CDR2 YYEEEE. This CDR3 contains 17 residues. The DNA for the CDR3 is TGTGCCAGCAGCTTGGCGTTCTCGGATTTCTCTGGAAACACCATATATTTT. Residues: CASSLAFSDFSGNTIYF. The entire variable domain, with the rest obtained from reference TRBV5-6 and TRBJ1-3, is as follows: DAGVTQSPTHLIKTRGQQVTLRCSPKSGHDTVSWYQQALGQGPQFIFQYYEEEERQRGNFPDRFSGHQFPNYSSELNVNALLLGDSALYLCASSLAFSDFSGNTIYFGEGSWLTVV.

CDR3 nucleotide sequence: TGTGCCAGCAGTCCAGGGATGGCAACTAATGAAAAACTGTTTTTT. Translated: CASSPGMATNEKLFF. V and J are TRBV6-5 and TRBJ1-4, with D possibly matching TRBD1 (5 bases). The V gene's germline CDR1 is MNHEY and CDR2 SVGAGI. The CDR3 totals 15 residues. Trimming left V 5 bases short and J 0 bases short, with 10 bases between.

The chain recombines TRBV4-2 with TRBJ1-5; no definite D call. This CDR3 region has 15 residues. Trimming pared 1 base from V and 7 bases from J, leaving 14 bases between. Germline loops: CDR1 LGHNA, CDR2 YNFKEQ. CDR3 amino acids: CASSQVGNPGQPQHF. The CDR3 DNA is TGTGCCAGCAGCCAAGTAGGGAACCCGGGCCAGCCCCAGCATTTT.

This clone has a handful of counts. V and J are TRBV7-9 and TRBJ1-2; D gene uncertain. The CDR3 has 11 amino acids. CDR1 is SEHNR, CDR2 FQNEAQ, per germline (reference sequence). The V end was cut by 7 bases, the J end by 7 bases, with 10 bases between. CDR3 bases: TGTGCCAGCAACCACCCATCTGGCTACACCTTC. Translating gives CASNHPSGYTF.

This sequence joins TRBV7-2 and TRBJ1-1; a possible D gene is TRBD1 (6 bases). The germline CDR1 and CDR2 sequences are SGHTA and FQGNSA. This CDR3 region has 17 residues. Trimming stripped 4 bases from V and 5 bases from J, with 23 bases between. CDR3 amino acids: CASSSPFGEQGKTEAFF. CDR3 DNA sequence: TGTGCCAGCAGCTCCCCTTTTGGGGAACAGGGTAAGACTGAAGCTTTCTTT.

The V gene is TRBV5-1, the J gene TRBJ1-4; the match to TRBD1 covers 7 bases. V shed 4 bases, J shed 5 bases, and the junction held 11 bases outside the gene matches. The CDR3 length is 16 residues. Germline V gene lookup returns CDR1 SGHRS and CDR2 YFSETQ. The CDR3 region has the DNA TGCGCCAGCAGCCTTGAACCCACAGGGGTCAATGAAAAACTGTTTTTT. Its translation is CASSLEPTGVNEKLFF. The whole variable domain, filled in from reference TRBV5-1 and TRBJ1-4, reads KAGVTQTPRYLIKTRGQQVTLSCSPISGHRSVSWYQQTPGQGLQFLFEYFSETQRNKGNFPGRFSGRQFSNSRSEMNVSTLELGDSALYLCASSLEPTGVNEKLFFGSGTQLSVL.

The J gene is TRBJ2-7, the V gene TRBV7-2; D is uncertain. The ends were cut back, 1 base at V and 3 bases at J, with 10 bases in the middle. CDR3 length: 14 residues. In germline, CDR1 is SGHTA, CDR2 FQGNSA. Here the CDR3 DNA reads TGTGCCAGCAGCTTAGATCCAGGATACTACGAGCAGTACTTC. Translation: CASSLDPGYYEQYF.

This sequence joins TRBV11-2 and TRBJ2-5; D may be TRBD2 (6 bases). CDR1 is SGHAT and CDR2 is FQNNGV in the germline V gene. This CDR3 spans 14 amino acids. With 2 bases removed from V and 0 bases from J, the gap between germline ends came to 7 bases. CDR3 protein: CASSLREYQETQYF. The CDR3 DNA reads TGTGCCAGCAGCTTACGGGAGTACCAAGAGACCCAGTACTTC. The full variable domain, rest sourced from reference TRBV11-2 and TRBJ2-5, is EAGVAQSPRYKIIEKRQSVAFWCNPISGHATLYWYQQILGQGPKLLIQFQNNGVVDDSQLPKDRFSAERLKGVDSTLKIQPAKLEDSAVYLCASSLREYQETQYFGPGTRLLVL.

The chain combines TRBV7-9 with TRBJ1-4, with D hard to call. V shed 6 bases and J shed 7 bases, with 15 bases lying between them. The CDR3 is 14 amino acids. The germline V gene has CDR1 SEHNR and CDR2 FQNEAQ (reference sequence). In DNA form, the CDR3 reads TGTGCCAGCAGTTTGTCGGCTACGGGTGAAAAACTGTTTTTT. Protein: CASSLSATGEKLFF.

The rearrangement links TRBV7-9 to TRBJ2-5; 7 bases match TRBD1. The CDR3 sequence is 15 residues long. Trimming took 3 bases from V and 2 from J; bases not matched to a gene: 6. CDR1 is SEHNR, CDR2 FQNEAQ, per germline (reference sequence). CDR3 amino acids: CASSFQRTGQETQYF. CDR3 in DNA: TGTGCCAGCAGCTTCCAACGGACAGGACAAGAGACCCAGTACTTC.

The gene calls are TRBV7-9 and TRBJ2-1, with 15 positions matching TRBD2. Germline values: CDR1 SEHNR, CDR2 FQNEAQ (reference sequence). The CDR3 is 15 amino acids. J was trimmed by 13 bases and V by 4 bases; bases with no gene match: 8. In nucleotides, the CDR3 is TGTGCCAGCAGCTCCTCAGGACTAGCGGGAGGGAAACAGTTCTTC. This sequence encodes CASSSSGLAGGKQFF.

The CDR3 is CASSLRLGTGKSEQFF. The CDR3 region has the DNA TGTGCCAGCAGCTTAAGATTAGGGACAGGGAAGAGTGAGCAGTTCTTC. J is TRBJ2-1 and V is TRBV7-2; TRBD1 matches at 9 bases. The V gene's germline CDR1 is SGHTA and CDR2 FQGNSA. Trimming removed 2 bases from V and 9 bases from J; junction bases left unmatched: 11. The CDR3 spans 16 residues.

The chain couples TRBV7-9 to TRBJ1-1, with D maybe TRBD1 (5 bases). V gave up 8 bases and J gave up 1 base, with 11 bases separating them. The CDR3 totals 13 residues. Germline loops: CDR1 SEHNR, CDR2 FQNEAQ (reference sequence). Written as DNA, the CDR3 is TGTGCCAGCTCAATACAGGAGAACACTGAAGCTTTCTTT. Protein: CASSIQENTEAFF.

V and J are TRBV28 and TRBJ2-1; D not certain. CDR3 length: 15 amino acids. In germline, CDR1 is MDHEN, CDR2 SYDVKM. V dropped 2 bases and J dropped 0 bases, with 8 bases sitting between them. The CDR3 DNA sequence: TGTGCCAGCAGTTTAGTACACGTCTCCTACAATGAGCAGTTCTTC. This codes for CASSLVHVSYNEQFF.

The genes are TRBV6-6 and TRBJ2-2, with TRBD1 identical over 9 bases. The CDR3 has 16 residues. With V trimmed by 2 bases and J by 4 bases, 5 bases remained unmatched. Germline CDR1 reads MNHNY; CDR2 reads SVGAGI (reference sequence). The DNA for the CDR3 is TGTGCCAGCAGTTACCTGGGACAGGGTTTCACCGGGGAGCTGTTTTTT. Translated: CASSYLGQGFTGELFF.

The rearrangement joins TRBV5-1 to TRBJ2-1; D possibly matches TRBD1 or TRBD2 (6 bases each). The CDR3 has 16 residues. CDR1 and CDR2 (germline): SGHRS, YFSETQ. V gave up 8 bases and J gave up 4 bases, with 22 bases separating them. The CDR3 coding sequence is TGCGCCAGTACTGAGGGGGGCCCTCTAGCGTACAATGAGCAGTTCTTC. The encoded protein is CASTEGGPLAYNEQFF.

The genes are TRBV5-1 and TRBJ2-1, with TRBD2 matching 12 bases. Trimming took 5 bases from V and 0 from J; bases not matched to a gene: 3. The CDR3 has 16 residues. Per the germline V gene, CDR1 is SGHRS and CDR2 is YFSETQ. The CDR3 region has the DNA TGCGCCAGCAGGTCGACTAGCGGGAGCTCCTACAATGAGCAGTTCTTC. Protein product: CASRSTSGSSYNEQFF.

The chain couples TRBV20-1 to TRBJ2-3; D is possibly TRBD2 (5 bases). Trimming stripped 3 bases from V and 4 bases from J, with 17 bases between. This CDR3 is 15 amino acids long. Germline V gene sequence: CDR1 DFQATT, CDR2 SNEGSKA (reference sequence). CDR3 region: CSASGLAGGPDTQYF. CDR3 DNA sequence: TGCAGTGCTAGTGGGCTAGCAGGCGGCCCAGATACGCAGTATTTT.

V and J are TRBV9 and TRBJ1-4; D perhaps matches TRBD1 (5 bases). In germline, CDR1 is SGDLS, CDR2 YYNGEE. Trimming took 3 bases from V and 6 from J, leaving 18 bases between them. There are 16 residues in the CDR3. The DNA for the CDR3 is TGTGCCAGCAGCGCGGCGGGTGACAGCCTTGATGAAAAACTGTTTTTT. Its protein product is CASSAAGDSLDEKLFF.

The chain uses TRBV6-5 and TRBJ1-1; no clear D gene. The germline gives CDR1 MNHEY, CDR2 SVGAGI. The CDR3 spans 13 residues. V dropped 0 bases and J dropped 8 bases, with 10 bases sitting between them. The CDR3 region is CASSYSSSREAFF. The CDR3 DNA sequence: TGTGCCAGCAGTTACTCGTCCTCACGGGAAGCTTTCTTT.

The genes are TRBV7-2 and TRBJ2-4; TRBD1 might be the D (5 bases). Trimming left V 5 bases short and J 6 bases short, with 11 bases between. The CDR3 is 13 amino acids. Germline V lookup: CDR1 SGHTA, CDR2 FQGNSA. CDR3 nucleotide sequence: TGTGCCAGCAGCACCTGGGGCGGAAACATTCAGTACTTC. It encodes CASSTWGGNIQYF.

This CDR3 reads CASSTRDSDQETQYF. CDR3 DNA: TGTGCCAGCAGTACCAGGGACAGCGATCAAGAGACCCAGTACTTC. The chain recombines TRBV25-1 with TRBJ2-5, with 7 bases aligning to TRBD1. The CDR3 spans 15 residues. V was clipped by 5 bases and J by 2 bases; unmatched bases: 8. Germline assignment: CDR1 MGHDK and CDR2 SYGVNS. Together with reference TRBV25-1 and TRBJ2-5, the CDR3 gives the full variable domain: EADIYQTPRYLVIGTGKKITLECSQTMGHDKMYWYQQDPGMELHLIHYSYGVNSTEKGDLSSESTVSRIRTEHFPLTLESARPSHTSQYLCASSTRDSDQETQYFGPGTRLLVL.

The J gene is TRBJ1-2, the V gene TRBV24-1; 7 bases agree with TRBD1. The CDR3 runs to 14 residues. CDR1 is KGHDR and CDR2 is SFDVKD in the germline V gene. V was clipped by 7 bases and J by 8 bases; unmatched bases: 12. CDR3 nucleotide sequence: TGTGCCACCAGCCCGACAGGGTCGCCTAGGGGCTACACCTTC. Translated, it gives CATSPTGSPRGYTF.

This sequence joins TRBV6-6 and TRBJ2-3, with D hard to call. Trimming stripped 2 bases from V and 4 bases from J, with 16 bases between. The CDR3 has 16 amino acids. Germline loops: CDR1 MNHNY, CDR2 SVGAGI (reference sequence). In DNA form, the CDR3 reads TGTGCCAGCAGTTACCCAAATGGGTGGGTAGCAGATACGCAGTATTTT. The encoded protein is CASSYPNGWVADTQYF.

This chain connects TRBV6-5 to TRBJ2-2; D ambiguous. CDR3 length equals 15 residues. Germline CDR1 MNHEY, CDR2 SVGAGI. Trimming removed 2 bases from V and 7 bases from J, with 14 bases in between. The CDR3 region has the DNA TGTGCCAGCAGTTACCAAGTCAACCGTTACGGGGAGCTGTTTTTT. Amino acid sequence: CASSYQVNRYGELFF.

This sequence joins TRBV20-1 and TRBJ1-5; D is ambiguous. CDR3 length equals 14 residues. The germline V gene has CDR1 DFQATT and CDR2 SNEGSKA (reference sequence). V gave up 3 bases and J gave up 2 bases, with 11 bases separating them. CDR3 DNA: TGCAGTGCTAGTATTCGGGGAGGCAATCAGCCCCAGCATTTT. Translating gives CSASIRGGNQPQHF.

This chain uses TRBV27 with TRBJ2-5; D remains unclear. The V and J ends lost 6 bases and 0 bases respectively, with 17 bases between them. This CDR3 region has 16 residues. Germline loops: CDR1 MNHEY, CDR2 SMNVEV (reference sequence). In DNA form, the CDR3 reads TGTGCCAGCAGAAAGACGGAATCCCCGTACCAAGAGACCCAGTACTTC. It yields the protein CASRKTESPYQETQYF.

The V call is TRBV10-1, the J call TRBJ2-7; 8 positions match TRBD1. V was clipped by 10 bases and J by 2 bases; unmatched bases: 7. This CDR3 is built from 13 residues. The germline gives CDR1 WNHNN, CDR2 SYGVQD (reference sequence). The CDR3 sequence is CATPPTGAYEQYV. The CDR3 nucleotides read TGCGCCACCCCGCCGACAGGGGCCTACGAGCAGTACGTC.

This chain uses TRBV18 with TRBJ2-4; unclear D gene. The CDR3 length is 14 residues. From germline, CDR1 is KGHSH and CDR2 LQKENI. Trimming removed 3 bases from V and 9 bases from J, with 15 bases in between. Here the CDR3 DNA reads TGTGCCAGCTCACCCATGGGTACGGGTACCATTCAGTACTTC. Protein: CASSPMGTGTIQYF.

The rearrangement uses TRBV5-4 and TRBJ1-1; 9 nucleotides agree with TRBD1. The CDR3 has 14 amino acids. Per the germline V gene, CDR1 is SGHNT and CDR2 is YYREEE (reference sequence). With 2 bases clipped from V and 5 bases from J, the junction kept 4 bases outside the gene matches. DNA of the CDR3: TGTGCCAGCAGCTTACAGGGGGCGCCTACTGAAGCTTTCTTT. Protein sequence: CASSLQGAPTEAFF. Full variable domain (rest looked up from reference TRBV5-4 and TRBJ1-1): ETGVTQSPTHLIKTRGQQVTLRCSSQSGHNTVSWYQQALGQGPQFIFQYYREEENGRGNFPPRFSGLQFPNYSSELNVNALELDDSALYLCASSLQGAPTEAFFGQGTRLTVV.

The chain carries TRBV5-1 and TRBJ2-2; D is unclear. V shed 8 bases and J shed 7 bases, with 18 bases lying between them. The germline CDR1 and CDR2 sequences are SGHRS and YFSETQ. CDR3 length equals 14 residues. The CDR3: CASRSPASGGELFF. CDR3 nucleotides: TGCGCCAGTCGAAGCCCGGCATCTGGCGGGGAGCTGTTTTTT.

V and J are TRBV7-9 and TRBJ1-5; no definite D call. Germline-derived CDR1 and CDR2 are SEHNR and FQNEAQ (reference sequence). There are 12 residues in the CDR3. The V end lost 3 bases, the J end lost 5 bases, and 5 bases lay between the germline ends. The CDR3 DNA follows: TGTGCCAGCAGCTTCGATTATCAGCCCCAGCATTTT. Protein: CASSFDYQPQHF.